The present TCR beta chain was sequenced within a study of cytomegalovirus exposure and HLA in healthy donors. The study's findings and limits: With high specificity and sensitivity, the classifier reportedly diagnosed cytomegalovirus status. The study flagged some 170 TCR beta chains as cytomegalovirus-associated. Subsequent analysis showed first-cohort TCR clusters tending to co-occur in 120 validation repertoires. Many donors carried some public TCRs, although rarity characterized most TCR sequences.

The CDR3 spans 11 residues. The germline CDR1 and CDR2 sequences are KGHSH and LQKENI. Trimming took off 3 bases at V and 3 bases at J, with 2 bases between the two ends. Sequenced by immunoSEQ multiplex PCR; TCRdb stores in-frame clones only, minus some. The table has approximately 140,000 clones, about 90% seen once; the top ten hold approximately 8%. Worth noting for this clone: Antigen: not known.

V and J are TRBV18 and TRBJ1-1; no reliable D call. The TCR sequence derives from a woman aged 18-30 years in good health and CMV-seropositive. Sequenced sample: PBMCs. DNA for the CDR3: TGTGCCAGCTCACCCGACACTGAAGCTTTCTTT. Residues: CASSPDTEAFF.